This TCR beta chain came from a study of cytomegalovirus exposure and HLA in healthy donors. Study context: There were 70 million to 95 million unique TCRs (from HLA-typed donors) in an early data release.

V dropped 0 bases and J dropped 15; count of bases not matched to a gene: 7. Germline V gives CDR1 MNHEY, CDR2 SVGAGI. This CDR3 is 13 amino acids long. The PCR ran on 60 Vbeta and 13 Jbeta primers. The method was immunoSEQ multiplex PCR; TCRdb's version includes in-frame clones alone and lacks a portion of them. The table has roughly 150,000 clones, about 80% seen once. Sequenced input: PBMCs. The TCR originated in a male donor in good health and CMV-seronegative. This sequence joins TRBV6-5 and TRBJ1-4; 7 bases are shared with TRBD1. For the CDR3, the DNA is TGTGCCAGCAGTTACTCGAGGACAGGTCCGTTGTTTTTT. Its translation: CASSYSRTGPLFF.